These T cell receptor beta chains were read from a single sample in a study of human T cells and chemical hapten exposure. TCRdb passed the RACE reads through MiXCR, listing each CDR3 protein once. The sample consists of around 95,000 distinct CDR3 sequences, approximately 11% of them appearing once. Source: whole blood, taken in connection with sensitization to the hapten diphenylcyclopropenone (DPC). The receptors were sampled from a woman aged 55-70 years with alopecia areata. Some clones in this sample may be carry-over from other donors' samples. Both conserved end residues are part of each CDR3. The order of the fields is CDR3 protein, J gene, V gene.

cdr3_aa: CASSYSYQGGTEAFF
j_call: TRBJ1-1
v_call: TRBV6-5

cdr3_aa: CASSLDGQGMDTDTQYF
j_call: TRBJ2-3
v_call: TRBV7-9

cdr3_aa: CSARDGTGGAGWVYNEQFF
j_call: TRBJ2-1
v_call: TRBV20-1

cdr3_aa: CASSQQYTDTQYF
j_call: TRBJ2-3
v_call: TRBV7-2

cdr3_aa: CASSVIIGTGGNTEAFF
j_call: TRBJ1-1
v_call: TRBV9

cdr3_aa: CASSLQGQGTCEQYF
j_call: TRBJ2-7
v_call: TRBV5-5

cdr3_aa: CASSFFPGHPRGNEQFF
j_call: TRBJ2-1
v_call: TRBV7-3

cdr3_aa: CASSVGGPGNTIYF
j_call: TRBJ1-3
v_call: TRBV9

cdr3_aa: CASSSNEKGAVDYGYTF
j_call: TRBJ1-2
v_call: TRBV7-2

cdr3_aa: CASSVTLEGLDQPQHF
j_call: TRBJ1-5
v_call: TRBV9

cdr3_aa: CAWSVAWSTEAFF
j_call: TRBJ1-1
v_call: TRBV30

cdr3_aa: CASSTTGAVYGYTF
j_call: TRBJ1-2
v_call: TRBV27

cdr3_aa: CASSQGISLGEQFF
j_call: TRBJ2-1
v_call: TRBV3-1

cdr3_aa: CASNTDGLFSYEQYF
j_call: TRBJ2-7
v_call: TRBV11-2

cdr3_aa: CASSTGRRYF
j_call: TRBJ2-3
v_call: TRBV7-2

cdr3_aa: CSARGVINNEQFF
j_call: TRBJ2-1
v_call: TRBV20-1

cdr3_aa: CSAREGSGNTIYF
j_call: TRBJ1-3
v_call: TRBV20-1

cdr3_aa: CASSLMLGTYTF
j_call: TRBJ1-2
v_call: TRBV7-9

cdr3_aa: CASSPLGNLGYEQYF
j_call: TRBJ2-7
v_call: TRBV5-1

cdr3_aa: CASSLRLGNTGELFF
j_call: TRBJ2-2
v_call: TRBV5-1

cdr3_aa: CASSQVFSDRRTNYGYTF
j_call: TRBJ1-2
v_call: TRBV21-1

cdr3_aa: CAVGSRVDTQYF
j_call: TRBJ2-3
v_call: TRBV19

cdr3_aa: CASSLAPSGFASTDTQYF
j_call: TRBJ2-3
v_call: TRBV5-1

cdr3_aa: CSVGHMNTEAFF
j_call: TRBJ1-1
v_call: TRBV29-1

cdr3_aa: CSAKKNTEAFF
j_call: TRBJ1-1
v_call: TRBV20-1

cdr3_aa: CSAVGTENQPQHF
j_call: TRBJ1-5
v_call: TRBV20-1

cdr3_aa: CASSFRGGPETQYF
j_call: TRBJ2-5
v_call: TRBV12-3/TRBV12-4

cdr3_aa: CASSLLGMGYNEQFF
j_call: TRBJ2-1
v_call: TRBV7-8

cdr3_aa: CSVEASGGYEQYF
j_call: TRBJ2-7
v_call: TRBV29-1

cdr3_aa: CASSVGTAVVDEQYF
j_call: TRBJ2-7
v_call: TRBV9

cdr3_aa: CASSSYLPGANVLTF
j_call: TRBJ2-6
v_call: TRBV27

cdr3_aa: CASSLGAGAYEQYF
j_call: TRBJ2-7
v_call: TRBV7-9

cdr3_aa: CAIRRRGDTQYF
j_call: TRBJ2-3
v_call: TRBV10-3

cdr3_aa: CASSFAGVHEQFF
j_call: TRBJ2-1
v_call: TRBV12-3/TRBV12-4

cdr3_aa: CASSAKTSGPYEQYF
j_call: TRBJ2-7
v_call: TRBV11-2

cdr3_aa: CSVSGQGPYGYTF
j_call: TRBJ1-2
v_call: TRBV29-1

cdr3_aa: CASSSGWGTEAFF
j_call: TRBJ1-1
v_call: TRBV7-2

cdr3_aa: CASSLNPSGDSGANVLTF
j_call: TRBJ2-6
v_call: TRBV11-2

cdr3_aa: CASSGSGTAVSRKYF
j_call: TRBJ2-7
v_call: TRBV11-1

cdr3_aa: CASTHPATNGYTF
j_call: TRBJ1-2
v_call: TRBV6-6

cdr3_aa: CASSPQDGSTDTQYF
j_call: TRBJ2-3
v_call: TRBV18

cdr3_aa: CASSSGYDYGYTF
j_call: TRBJ1-2
v_call: TRBV7-9

cdr3_aa: CASRTRGEETQYF
j_call: TRBJ2-5
v_call: TRBV7-6

cdr3_aa: CASSRNRTKRGEQFF
j_call: TRBJ2-1
v_call: TRBV14

cdr3_aa: CASSLMELNQPQHF
j_call: TRBJ1-5
v_call: TRBV7-8

cdr3_aa: CASSGGQSYGYTF
j_call: TRBJ1-2
v_call: TRBV7-9

cdr3_aa: CASSFRGQETQYF
j_call: TRBJ2-5
v_call: TRBV5-1

cdr3_aa: CASSQGFGEQYF
j_call: TRBJ2-7
v_call: TRBV16

cdr3_aa: CASVQGNRYGYTF
j_call: TRBJ1-2
v_call: TRBV19